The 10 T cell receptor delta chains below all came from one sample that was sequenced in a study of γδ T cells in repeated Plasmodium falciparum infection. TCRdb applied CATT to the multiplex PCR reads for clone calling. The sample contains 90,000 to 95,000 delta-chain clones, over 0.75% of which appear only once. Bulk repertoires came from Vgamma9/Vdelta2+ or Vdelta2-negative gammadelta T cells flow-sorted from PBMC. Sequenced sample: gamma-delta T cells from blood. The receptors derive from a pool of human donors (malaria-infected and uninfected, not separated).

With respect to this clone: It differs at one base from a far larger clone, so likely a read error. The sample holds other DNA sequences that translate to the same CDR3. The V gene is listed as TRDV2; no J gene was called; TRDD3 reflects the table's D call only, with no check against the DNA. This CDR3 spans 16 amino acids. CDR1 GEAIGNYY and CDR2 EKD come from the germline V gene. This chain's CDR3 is CACDTGVRGCVDKLIF. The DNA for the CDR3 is TGTGCCTGTGACACCGGGGTACGGGGGTGTGTCGATAAACTCATCTTC.

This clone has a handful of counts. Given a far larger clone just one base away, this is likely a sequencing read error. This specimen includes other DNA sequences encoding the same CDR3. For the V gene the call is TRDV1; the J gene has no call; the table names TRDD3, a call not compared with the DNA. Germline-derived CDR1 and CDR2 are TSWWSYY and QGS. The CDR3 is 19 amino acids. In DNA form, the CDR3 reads TGTGCTCTTGGGAAAAATCCGGGGGATAAAATGGGAAGAACCGATAAGCTCATCTTT. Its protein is CALGKNPGDKMGRTDKLIF.

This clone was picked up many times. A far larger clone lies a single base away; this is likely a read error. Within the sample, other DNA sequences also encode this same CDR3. This CDR3 is CALGEQLLRSGGSRLIF. The DNA for the CDR3 is TGTGCTCTTGGGGAGCAACTCCTACGGTCTGGGGGATCGCGTCTCATCTTT. V gene assignment gives TRDV1, but the J gene was left uncalled; the table's D gene call, TRDD3, was not cross checked with the DNA. CDR3 length equals 17 residues. Germline V lookup: CDR1 TSWWSYY, CDR2 QGS.

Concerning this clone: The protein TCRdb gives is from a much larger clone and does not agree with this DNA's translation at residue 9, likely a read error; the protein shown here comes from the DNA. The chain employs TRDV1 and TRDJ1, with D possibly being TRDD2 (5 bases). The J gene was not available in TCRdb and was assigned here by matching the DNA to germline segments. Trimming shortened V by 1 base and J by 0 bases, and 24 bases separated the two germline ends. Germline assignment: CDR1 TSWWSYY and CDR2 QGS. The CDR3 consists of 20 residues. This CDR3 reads CALGEPYLIPNRAYTDKLIF. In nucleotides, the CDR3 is TGTGCTCTTGGGGAACCCTACCTCATCCCAAACAGGGCGTACACCGATAAACTCATCTTT.

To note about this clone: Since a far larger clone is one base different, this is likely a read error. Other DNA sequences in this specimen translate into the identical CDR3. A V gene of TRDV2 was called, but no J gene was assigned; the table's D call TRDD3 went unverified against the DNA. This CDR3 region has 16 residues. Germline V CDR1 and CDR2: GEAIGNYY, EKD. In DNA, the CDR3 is TGTGCCTGTGACCTCCTCGCTGGGGGAAACCACGATAAACTAATCTTT. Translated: CACDLLAGGNHDKLIF.

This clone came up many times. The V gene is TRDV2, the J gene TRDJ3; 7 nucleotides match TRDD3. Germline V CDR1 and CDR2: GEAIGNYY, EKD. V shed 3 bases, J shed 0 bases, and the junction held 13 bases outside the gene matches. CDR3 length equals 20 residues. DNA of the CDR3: TGTGCCTGTGACCCAATTACTGGGGATAGCCCCTCCTGGGACACCCGACAGATGTTTTTC. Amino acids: CACDPITGDSPSWDTRQMFF.

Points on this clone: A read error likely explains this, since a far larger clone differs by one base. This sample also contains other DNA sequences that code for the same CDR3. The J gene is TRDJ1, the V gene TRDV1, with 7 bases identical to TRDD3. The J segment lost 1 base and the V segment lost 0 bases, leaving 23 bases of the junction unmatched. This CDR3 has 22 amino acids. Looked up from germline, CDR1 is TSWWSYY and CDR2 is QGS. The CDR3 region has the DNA TGTGCTCTTGGGGAACTAAAGGCCTCCTTGGCTGGGGGGTTCACCTGCACCGATAAACTCATCTTT. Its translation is CALGELKASLAGGFTCTDKLIF.

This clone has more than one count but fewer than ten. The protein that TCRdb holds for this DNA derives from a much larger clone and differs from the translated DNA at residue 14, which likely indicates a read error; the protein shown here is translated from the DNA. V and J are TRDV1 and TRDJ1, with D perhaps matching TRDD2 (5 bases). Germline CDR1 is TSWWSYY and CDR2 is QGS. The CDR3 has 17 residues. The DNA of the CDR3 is TGTGCTCTTGGGGAAGGTTTCCTCCAGACCTACACCGATAGACTCATCTTT. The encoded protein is CALGEGFLQTYTDRLIF.

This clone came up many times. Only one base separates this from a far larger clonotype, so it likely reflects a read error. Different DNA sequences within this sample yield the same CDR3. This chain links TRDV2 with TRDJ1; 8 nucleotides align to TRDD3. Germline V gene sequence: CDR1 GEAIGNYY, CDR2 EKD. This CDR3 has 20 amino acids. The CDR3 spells CACDTVSGGSPFLYTDKLIF. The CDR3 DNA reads TGTGCCTGCGACACCGTGAGTGGGGGATCCCCCTTTCTCTACACCGATAAACTCATCTTT.

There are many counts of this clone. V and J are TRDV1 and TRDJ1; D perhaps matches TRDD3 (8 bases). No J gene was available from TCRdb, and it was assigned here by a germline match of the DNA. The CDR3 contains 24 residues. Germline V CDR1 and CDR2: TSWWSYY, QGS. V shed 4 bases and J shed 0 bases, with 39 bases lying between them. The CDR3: CALGAHLPPHHPLGDRLYTDKLIF. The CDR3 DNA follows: TGTGCTCTTGGGGCCCACCTTCCTCCCCACCACCCGCTGGGGGACCGACTGTACACCGATAAACTCATCTTT.